These T cell receptor beta chains were read from a single sample in a study of blood T cell repertoires in COVID-19. Sequencing was performed with immunoSEQ multiplex PCR; in TCRdb, only in-frame clones are kept and a portion is missing. The table includes 120,000 or so clones, roughly 85% detected once. The sample consisted of peripheral blood. These receptors originate from a man older than 75 with active or convalescent COVID-19. The CDR3 runs from the conserved cysteine through the conserved F or W.

J gene: TRBJ1-2; V gene: TRBV2; CDR3 protein: CASIPNPDRANGYTF
J gene: TRBJ2-3; V gene: TRBV10-3; CDR3 protein: CATTRGREADTQYF
J gene: TRBJ2-1; V gene: TRBV7-2; CDR3 protein: CASSSASGGAYNEQFF
J gene: TRBJ1-2; V gene: TRBV28; CDR3 protein: CASTQGGYGYTF
J gene: TRBJ2-1; V gene: TRBV29-1; CDR3 protein: CSVVRQWEQFF
J gene: TRBJ2-7; V gene: TRBV5-4; CDR3 protein: CASSLALTGASYEQYF
J gene: TRBJ2-7; V gene: TRBV19; CDR3 protein: CASSIEAGVLYEQYF
J gene: TRBJ2-3; V gene: TRBV20-1; CDR3 protein: CSASEGQGFGSDTQYF
J gene: TRBJ1-1; V gene: TRBV10-3; CDR3 protein: CAISAGTEAFF
J gene: TRBJ2-3; V gene: TRBV3-1/TRBV3-2; CDR3 protein: CASSQDSHFAGSTDTQYF
J gene: TRBJ2-2; V gene: TRBV6-1; CDR3 protein: CASSEPGGTGELFF
J gene: TRBJ2-2; V gene: TRBV12-5; CDR3 protein: CASGLGTTVGELFF
J gene: TRBJ1-5; V gene: TRBV7-2; CDR3 protein: CASSLEGGYQPQHF
J gene: TRBJ1-2; V gene: TRBV7-9; CDR3 protein: CASSSNRDGYTF
J gene: TRBJ1-4; V gene: TRBV2; CDR3 protein: CASSPDNSRGSEKLFF
J gene: TRBJ1-5; V gene: TRBV19; CDR3 protein: CASSLTTGINQPQHF
J gene: TRBJ1-2; V gene: TRBV5-6; CDR3 protein: CASIGGAIGGYTF
J gene: TRBJ2-7; V gene: TRBV12-5; CDR3 protein: CASGLGGGLASYEQYF
J gene: TRBJ1-2; V gene: TRBV29-1; CDR3 protein: CSGSRTGSHGYTF
J gene: TRBJ2-3; V gene: TRBV12-3/TRBV12-4; CDR3 protein: CASSPQGTDTQYF
J gene: TRBJ1-2; V gene: TRBV5-1; CDR3 protein: CASSSEGASYYGYTF
J gene: TRBJ2-7; V gene: TRBV5-3; CDR3 protein: CARSSAGVGEQYF